One and the same sample provided the 29 T cell receptor beta chains below, sequenced in a study of blood T cells in healthy people across ages. Alongside a J-beta primer mix, a sample-barcoded 5' primer served in a second PCR lasting roughly 7 to 12 cycles. In TCRdb, the 5' RACE reads were re-called with MiXCR into one record per CDR3 protein. The table shows hundreds of thousands of distinct CDR3 sequences, with around half occurring only once. The sequenced sample consisted of blood. These receptors all come from an elderly man in good health.

V and J are TRBV12-3 or TRBV12-4 and TRBJ1-1, with a weak D call TRBD1 (6 bases). V shed 6 bases and J shed 1 base, with 12 bases lying between them. CDR3 length equals 14 residues. CDR3 sequence (DNA): TGTGCCAGCAGCACATACAGGGAGAACACTGAAGCTTTCTTT. It is translated as CASSTYRENTEAFF.

This clonotype has a handful of counts. The rearrangement uses TRBV6-2 or TRBV6-3 and TRBJ2-1; D is unresolved. This CDR3 spans 13 amino acids. Trimming pared 5 bases from V and 1 base from J, leaving 6 bases between. In germline, CDR1 is MNHEY, CDR2 SVGEGT. The CDR3 DNA is TGTGCCAGCAGTGCGGTATCCTACAATGAGCAGTTCTTC. Residues: CASSAVSYNEQFF.

The genes are TRBV7-2 and TRBJ2-1; tentative D call: TRBD1 (6 bases). The CDR3 consists of 13 residues. In germline, CDR1 is SGHTA, CDR2 FQGNSA. Trimming shortened V by 5 bases and J by 9 bases, and 14 bases separated the two germline ends. The CDR3 is CASSARGRGEQFF. In DNA form, the CDR3 reads TGTGCCAGCAGCGCCAGGGGTCGGGGTGAGCAGTTCTTC. Full variable domain (remainder filled in from reference TRBV7-2 and TRBJ2-1): GAGVSQSPSNKVTEKGKDVELRCDPISGHTALYWYRQSLGQGLEFLIYFQGNSAPDKSGLPSDRFSAERTGGSVSTLTIQRTQQEDSAVYLCASSARGRGEQFFGPGTRLTVL.

The CDR3 nucleotides are TGCGCCAGCAGCCCAGGCGCCGAGACAAGTAATTACGAGCAGTACTTC. Protein product: CASSPGAETSNYEQYF. The chain joins TRBV5-1 to TRBJ2-7, with D uncertain. V gave up 4 bases and J gave up 4 bases, with 21 bases separating them. This CDR3 has 16 amino acids. The germline V gene encodes CDR1 SGHRS and CDR2 YFSETQ.

V is TRBV20-1 and J is TRBJ1-2; TRBD1 matches 11 bases. Trimming took 1 base from V and 3 from J; bases not matched to a gene: 1. Germline values: CDR1 DFQATT, CDR2 SNEGSKA (reference sequence). The CDR3 extends over 14 amino acids. CDR3: CSARAGQGDYGYTF. DNA for the CDR3: TGCAGTGCTAGAGCGGGACAGGGGGACTATGGCTACACCTTC.

This clonotype appeared a few times. The gene calls are TRBV6-2 or TRBV6-3 and TRBJ2-3, with 12 bases matching TRBD2. Per the germline V gene, CDR1 is MNHEY and CDR2 is SVGEGT. CDR3 size: 16 residues. Unmatched junction bases numbered 8, after V lost 8 bases and J lost 2 bases. The CDR3 nucleotides are TGTGCCAGCCTCAGGGCTAGCGGGGGGGACACAGATACGCAGTATTTT. It codes for CASLRASGGDTDTQYF.

This clonotype was picked up a small number of times. This chain links TRBV20-1 with TRBJ2-1; TRBD2 aligns across 11 bases. Trimming removed 2 bases from V and 8 bases from J; junction bases left unmatched: 8. The V gene's germline CDR1 is DFQATT and CDR2 SNEGSKA (reference sequence). The CDR3 runs to 15 residues. CDR3 sequence (DNA): TGCAGTGCTAGACAACTAGCGGGAGAAGATCATGAGCAGTTCTTC. Its translation is CSARQLAGEDHEQFF.

This sequence joins TRBV27 and TRBJ2-1, with TRBD1 matching 7 bases. The end of the DNA aligns better with TRBJ2-7, so the J call may be wrong. The CDR3 is 17 amino acids. CDR1 is MNHEY and CDR2 is SMNVEV in the germline V gene (reference sequence). The CDR3 region is CASSLGPGQSSYNEQYF. The CDR3 nucleotides read TGTGCCAGCAGTTTGGGGCCGGGACAGAGCTCCTACAATGAGCAGTACTTC.

In this sample, this clonotype turned up a few times. The chain employs TRBV11-2 and TRBJ1-4, with D possibly TRBD1 on 6 matching bases. Germline CDR1 reads SGHAT; CDR2 reads FQNNGV. The length of the CDR3 is 15 residues. V lost 5 bases, J lost 11 bases, and 21 bases lay in between. The CDR3 reads CASSTLTGGGLKLFF. DNA for the CDR3: TGTGCCAGCAGCACACTTACCGGAGGGGGTTTGAAACTGTTTTTT.

This sequence joins TRBV29-1 and TRBJ1-2; the D gene is possibly TRBD1 (5 bases). From germline, CDR1 is SQVTM and CDR2 ANQGSEA. This CDR3 contains 13 residues. Trimming shortened V by 4 bases and J by 12 bases, and 21 bases separated the two germline ends. CDR3 bases: TGCAGCGTTGGGCCCGGTTTGGTGGGGCCAAACACCTTC. Translated: CSVGPGLVGPNTF.

V usage is TRBV28 and J usage is TRBJ1-1; 8 bases map to TRBD1. The CDR3 runs 14 residues. The germline gives CDR1 MDHEN, CDR2 SYDVKM. With 6 bases clipped from V and 0 bases from J, the junction kept 3 bases outside the gene matches. The CDR3 spells CASRQGDLNTEAFF. CDR3 DNA sequence: TGTGCCAGCAGACAGGGGGACTTGAACACTGAAGCTTTCTTT.

This chain connects TRBV3-1 to TRBJ2-7, with D unresolved. TRBJ2-5 matches the DNA end more closely, so the J call is doubtful. The CDR3 is 15 amino acids. CDR1 and CDR2 from the germline V gene are LGHDT and YNNKEL (reference sequence). CDR3 protein: CASSQGTSVRQTQYF. The CDR3 nucleotides are TGTGCCAGCAGCCAAGGAACCTCGGTGCGACAGACCCAGTACTTC.

The chain is built from TRBV3-1 and TRBJ2-3; D unresolved. Trimming removed 1 base at V and 7 bases at J, with 12 bases between. CDR1 and CDR2 (germline): LGHDT, YNNKEL (reference sequence). There are 14 residues in the CDR3. The CDR3 reads CASSQGISSHTQYF. CDR3 coding DNA: TGTGCCAGCAGCCAAGGGATTAGCTCCCATACGCAGTATTTT.

This clonotype was counted a few times. The rearrangement joins TRBV7-3 to TRBJ2-7; TRBD2 agrees at 7 bases. Trimming at V came to 5 bases and at J to 5 bases, leaving 6 bases not matched to a gene. The CDR3 runs 13 residues. Germline values: CDR1 SGHTA, CDR2 FQGTGA. CDR3 sequence (DNA): TGTGCCAGCAGCGCGACTAGCATGGACGAGCAGTACTTC. This sequence encodes CASSATSMDEQYF.

The chain combines TRBV20-1 with TRBJ2-1, with 10 bases identical to TRBD2. The CDR3 has 14 residues. J lost 3 bases, V lost 6 bases, and 5 bases had no gene match. Germline CDR1 is DFQATT and CDR2 is SNEGSKA (reference sequence). The DNA for the CDR3 is TGCAGTGCCCCAAGCGGGAGGGTCTACAATGAGCAGTTCTTC. This sequence encodes CSAPSGRVYNEQFF.

The chain has TRBV15 and TRBJ2-7, with D tentatively TRBD1 (6 bases). The V end was cut by 6 bases, the J end by 0 bases, with 15 bases between. The CDR3 consists of 15 residues. Germline V lookup: CDR1 LNHNV, CDR2 YYDKDF (reference sequence). The CDR3, as DNA: TGTGCCACCAGTCCGAACAGGGTGAGCTCCTACGAGCAGTACTTC. It encodes CATSPNRVSSYEQYF. The variable domain in full, with the rest retrieved from reference TRBV15 and TRBJ2-7, is DAMVIQNPRYQVTQFGKPVTLSCSQTLNHNVMYWYQQKSSQAPKLLFHYYDKDFNNEADTPDNFQSRRPNTSFCFLDIRSPGLGDTAMYLCATSPNRVSSYEQYFGPGTRLTVT.

The V and J genes are TRBV15 and TRBJ1-2; no clear D. Germline V gene data show CDR1 as LNHNV and CDR2 as YYDKDF (reference sequence). CDR3 length equals 12 residues. The ends were cut back, 1 base at V and 6 bases at J, with 6 bases in the middle. The CDR3 DNA reads TGTGCCACCAGCAGAGGTGGGGATGGCTACACCTTC. Translation: CATSRGGDGYTF.

The chain recombines TRBV7-6 with TRBJ1-4; a weak D match, TRBD1 (6 bases). Trimming cost V 4 bases and J 7 bases, with 16 bases left between them. The CDR3 runs 15 residues. The V gene's germline CDR1 is SGHVS and CDR2 FNYEAQ. The CDR3 DNA is TGTGCCAGCAGCTCCCAAGGGACACGGGGTGAAAAACTGTTTTTT. It is translated as CASSSQGTRGEKLFF.

Ten or more counts support this clonotype. This chain uses TRBV20-1 with TRBJ2-1, with D unresolved. In germline, CDR1 is DFQATT, CDR2 SNEGSKA (reference sequence). CDR3 length: 11 residues. V shed 1 base and J shed 8 bases, with 6 bases lying between them. CDR3 sequence reads: CSARVWDEQFF. The CDR3 DNA reads TGCAGTGCTAGAGTATGGGATGAGCAGTTCTTC.

Points on this clonotype: At one of its ends the junction is not consistent with the germline gene, which may arise from a read error. V gene TRBV20-1 combines with J gene TRBJ1-2; D is perhaps TRBD1 (6 bases). CDR3 size: 11 residues. CDR1 and CDR2 (germline): DFQATT, SNEGSKA (reference sequence). The CDR3 region is CSVRQDYGYTF. CDR3 DNA: TGCAGTGTTAGACAGGATTATGGCTACACCTTC.

Of note for this clonotype: The CDR3 ends on some other residue instead of the conserved phenylalanine or tryptophan, so this is likely a read error. This CDR3 is CASSYSNTEAFL. The CDR3 nucleotides read TGTGCCAGCAGTTACTCGAACACTGAAGCTTTCCTT. The chain recombines TRBV6-6 with TRBJ1-1; D not resolved. The germline V and J ends were trimmed by 0 bases and 1 base, with 0 bases remaining between them. This CDR3 contains 12 residues. Germline-derived CDR1 and CDR2 are MNHNY and SVGAGI (reference sequence).

This chain links TRBV20-1 with TRBJ2-2, with D possibly matching TRBD1 (6 bases). CDR3 length equals 18 residues. Germline-derived CDR1 and CDR2 are DFQATT and SNEGSKA (reference sequence). The ends were cut back, 3 bases at V and 1 base at J, with 21 bases in the middle. The CDR3 nucleotides read TGCAGTGCTAGGGGGTGGCTGGGGGCTTCAGGGAACACCGGGGAGCTGTTTTTT. It is translated as CSARGWLGASGNTGELFF.

The CDR3 protein is CAIRDRDTSYEQYF. In nucleotides, the CDR3 is TGTGCCATCAGGGACCGGGACACCTCCTACGAGCAGTACTTC. This chain uses TRBV10-3 with TRBJ2-7, with D maybe TRBD1 (6 bases). The CDR3 covers 14 residues. Trimming removed 6 bases from V and 0 bases from J, with 12 bases in between. Germline V gene data show CDR1 as ENHRY and CDR2 as SYGVKD.

This clonotype came up a few times. The chain couples TRBV6-6 to TRBJ2-2; D ambiguous. The V end lost 6 bases, the J end lost 2 bases, and 7 bases lay between the germline ends. CDR1 and CDR2 (germline): MNHNY, SVGAGI (reference sequence). The CDR3 spans 13 residues. The CDR3 DNA sequence: TGTGCCAGCAGCTCCTCAAACACCGGGGAGCTGTTTTTT. The encoded protein is CASSSSNTGELFF.

This clonotype was detected a few times. The chain is built from TRBV5-1 and TRBJ2-1; no reliable D call. CDR1 SGHRS and CDR2 YFSETQ come from the germline V gene. CDR3 length equals 13 residues. Trimming took off 6 bases at V and 4 bases at J, with 11 bases between the two ends. CDR3 coding DNA: TGCGCCAGCACCCCTTGGGGATACAATGAGCAGTTCTTC. Protein product: CASTPWGYNEQFF.

The J gene is TRBJ1-1, the V gene TRBV14; possible D gene TRBD1, 6 bases. CDR1 is SGHDN and CDR2 is FVKESK in the germline V gene. The V and J ends lost 0 bases and 2 bases respectively, with 10 bases between them. The CDR3 contains 15 residues. The CDR3 loop reads CASSQDGGRNTEAFF. CDR3 nucleotides: TGTGCCAGCAGCCAAGATGGGGGGCGAAACACTGAAGCTTTCTTT. The whole variable domain, remainder taken from reference TRBV14 and TRBJ1-1, is EAGVTQFPSHSVIEKGQTVTLRCDPISGHDNLYWYRRVMGKEIKFLLHFVKESKQDESGMPNNRFLAERTGGTYSTLKVQPAELEDSGVYFCASSQDGGRNTEAFFGQGTRLTVV.

The chain joins TRBV11-2 to TRBJ2-7, with D uncertain. The assigned J gene may be wrong: the sequence end matches TRBJ2-5 better. Germline V gives CDR1 SGHAT, CDR2 FQNNGV. The CDR3 length is 16 residues. The CDR3 here is CASSLLPSNWGETQYF. CDR3 DNA: TGTGCCAGCAGCCTCCTCCCTTCTAACTGGGGAGAGACCCAGTACTTC.

This chain uses TRBV20-1 with TRBJ1-1; weak D call: TRBD1 (5 bases). The CDR3 consists of 15 residues. Trimming pared 1 base from V and 0 bases from J, leaving 12 bases between. Per the germline V gene, CDR1 is DFQATT and CDR2 is SNEGSKA (reference sequence). CDR3 nucleotides: TGCAGTGCTAGAGGGGAGGGGAACATGAACACTGAAGCTTTCTTT. It yields the protein CSARGEGNMNTEAFF.

There are a few counts of this clonotype. The junction departs from the called germline gene at one end, perhaps through a read error. The chain joins TRBV2 to TRBJ2-4, with a weak D call TRBD2 (7 bases). Germline CDR1 SNHLY, CDR2 FYNNEI. The CDR3 length is 13 residues. CDR3 loop: CASRGGGLNTQYF. The CDR3 region has the DNA TGTGCCAGCAGAGGGGGAGGGCTAAACACTCAGTACTTC.